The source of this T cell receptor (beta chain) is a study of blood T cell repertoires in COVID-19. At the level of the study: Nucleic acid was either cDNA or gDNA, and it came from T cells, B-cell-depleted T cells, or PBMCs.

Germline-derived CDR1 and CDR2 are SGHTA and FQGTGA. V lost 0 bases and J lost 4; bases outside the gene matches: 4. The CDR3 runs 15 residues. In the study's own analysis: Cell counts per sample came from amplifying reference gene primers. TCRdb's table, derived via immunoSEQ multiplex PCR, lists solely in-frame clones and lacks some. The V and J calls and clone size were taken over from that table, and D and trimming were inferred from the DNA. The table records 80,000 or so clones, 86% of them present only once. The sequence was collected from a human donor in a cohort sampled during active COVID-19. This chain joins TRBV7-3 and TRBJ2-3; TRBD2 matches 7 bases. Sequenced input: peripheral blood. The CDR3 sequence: CASSLTGGSADTQYF. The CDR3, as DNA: TGTGCCAGCAGCTTAACTGGCGGGAGTGCAGATACGCAGTATTTT. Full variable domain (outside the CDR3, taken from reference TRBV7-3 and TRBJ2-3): GAGVSQTPSNKVTEKGKYVELRCDPISGHTALYWYRQSLGQGPEFLIYFQGTGAADDSGLPNDRFFAVRPEGSVSTLKIQRTERGDSAVYLCASSLTGGSADTQYFGPGTRLTVL.